This TCR beta chain was documented in a study of T cells in localized non-small cell lung cancer. This clone was observed once. V lost 6 bases and J lost 3, with 11 bases in between. The CDR3 length is 13 residues. The germline CDR1 and CDR2 sequences are MNHEY and SVGAGI. The data were produced by immunoSEQ multiplex PCR, yet TCRdb's version contains in-frame clones alone and is incomplete. The table shows fewer than 40,000 clones, with just over 90% occurring only once. The specimen was peripheral blood, collected before any cancer treatment. The sequence derives from an older female donor with stage I lung adenocarcinoma. This sequence joins TRBV6-5 and TRBJ1-1, with a weak D call TRBD1 (5 bases). DNA of the CDR3: TGTGCCAGCAGACTATGGGGGGACACTGAAGCTTTCTTT. As protein: CASRLWGDTEAFF.